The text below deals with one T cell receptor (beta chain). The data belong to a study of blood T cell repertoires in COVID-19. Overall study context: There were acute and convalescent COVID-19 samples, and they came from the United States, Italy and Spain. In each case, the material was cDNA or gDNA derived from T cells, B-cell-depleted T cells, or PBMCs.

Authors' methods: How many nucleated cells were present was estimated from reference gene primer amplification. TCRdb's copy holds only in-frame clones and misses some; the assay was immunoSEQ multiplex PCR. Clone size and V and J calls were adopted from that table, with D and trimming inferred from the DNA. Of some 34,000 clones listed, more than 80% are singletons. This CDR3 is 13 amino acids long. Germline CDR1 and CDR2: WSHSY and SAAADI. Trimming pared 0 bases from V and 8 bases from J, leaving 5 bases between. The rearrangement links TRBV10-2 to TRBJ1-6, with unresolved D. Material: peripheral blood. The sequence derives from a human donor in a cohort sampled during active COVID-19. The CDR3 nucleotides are TGCGCCAGCAGTGAGTCGAGTGATTCACCCCTCCACTTT. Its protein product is CASSESSDSPLHF.